These T cell receptor beta chains were read from a single sample in a study of cytomegalovirus exposure and HLA in healthy donors. Using immunoSEQ multiplex PCR, the repertoire was profiled, and TCRdb retains in-frame clones only, with some absent. The sample has roughly 160,000 clones; around nine tenths are singletons. Sequencing input: PBMCs. These receptors were taken from a woman aged 25-40 years in good health and CMV-seronegative. Each CDR3 is given with its conserved first and last residue. The order of the fields is D gene, J gene, clone size, V gene, CDR3 DNA, CDR3 protein. A D gene is named only where the DNA matches it firmly. The size entry is marked missing in some rows and otherwise reads once, few, many or a size class.

D: TRBD1
J: TRBJ2-3
size: NA
V: TRBV15
DNA: TGTGCCACCAGCAGAGGGGACAGTCCAGGCGGCACAGATACGCAGTATTTT
CDR3: CATSRGDSPGGTDTQYF

D: TRBD2
J: TRBJ2-3
size: NA
V: TRBV7-9
DNA: TGTGCCAGCAGCTTAGGTGGGCGGGGGGCCAGCACAGATACGCAGTATTTT
CDR3: CASSLGGRGASTDTQYF

D: TRBD1
J: TRBJ2-7
size: NA
V: TRBV7-7
DNA: TGTGCCAGCAGCCGAGACAGGGATCGCGAGCAGTACTTC
CDR3: CASSRDRDREQYF

D: TRBD1
J: TRBJ1-5
size: few
V: TRBV6-5
DNA: TGTGCCAGCAGTCCGGACAGGGGGGACAATCAGCCCCAGCATTTT
CDR3: CASSPDRGDNQPQHF

D: TRBD2
J: TRBJ2-1
size: NA
V: TRBV5-4
DNA: TGTGCCAGCAGTCCGGGACTAGCGGACAGCTCCTACAATGAGCAGTTCTTC
CDR3: CASSPGLADSSYNEQFF

D: NA
J: TRBJ1-4
size: NA
V: TRBV5-1
DNA: TGCGCCAGCAGCTTGCTTCCGGGGGCTAATGAAAAACTGTTTTTT
CDR3: CASSLLPGANEKLFF

D: NA
J: TRBJ1-3
size: NA
V: TRBV6-5
DNA: TGTGCCAGCAGTTTTGCACCGAGCTCTGGAAACACCATATATTTT
CDR3: CASSFAPSSGNTIYF

D: NA
J: TRBJ2-5
size: NA
V: TRBV21-1
DNA: TGTGCCAGCAGCACAGGGATCATCCTTCAAACGGAGACCCAGTACTTC
CDR3: CASSTGIILQTETQYF

D: TRBD1
J: TRBJ1-2
size: NA
V: TRBV20-1
DNA: TGCAGTGCCCGAACAGGGGATGGCTACACCTTC
CDR3: CSARTGDGYTF

D: TRBD2
J: TRBJ2-1
size: NA
V: TRBV5-6
DNA: TGTGCCAGCAGCTTTTCCGGACTAGCCCGGAATGAGCAGTTCTTC
CDR3: CASSFSGLARNEQFF

D: NA
J: TRBJ1-1
size: NA
V: TRBV18
DNA: TGTGCCAGCTCACCAGAGAGGACTGAAGCTTTCTTT
CDR3: CASSPERTEAFF

D: NA
J: TRBJ2-3
size: NA
V: TRBV10-1
DNA: TGCGCCAGCAGTGAAAGCGGAGGGAGCACAGATACGCAGTATTTT
CDR3: CASSESGGSTDTQYF

D: TRBD2
J: TRBJ2-1
size: NA
V: TRBV6-1
DNA: TGTGCCAGCAGTGAACCTCGGACTAGCGGGAGGAATGAGCAGTTCTTC
CDR3: CASSEPRTSGRNEQFF

D: TRBD2
J: TRBJ2-3
size: NA
V: TRBV5-1
DNA: TGCGCCAGCAGCTCGGGACTAGCGGGGGGCCTTAGCACAGATACGCAGTATTTT
CDR3: CASSSGLAGGLSTDTQYF

D: TRBD2
J: TRBJ2-3
size: NA
V: TRBV2
DNA: TGTGCCAGCGGAGAACTAGCGTCTAGCACAGATACGCAGTATTTT
CDR3: CASGELASSTDTQYF

D: NA
J: TRBJ1-5
size: NA
V: TRBV7-9
DNA: TGTGCCAGCAGCTTAGTCGCGGGACCTAATCAGCCCCAGCATTTT
CDR3: CASSLVAGPNQPQHF

D: NA
J: TRBJ2-7
size: NA
V: TRBV7-9
DNA: TGTTCCAGTTCCTACCCCTACGAGCAGTACTTC
CDR3: CSSSYPYEQYF

D: NA
J: TRBJ2-2
size: NA
V: TRBV9
DNA: TGTGCCAGCAGCGTTTTTGGCAGGGAAACCGGGGAGCTGTTTTTT
CDR3: CASSVFGRETGELFF

D: TRBD1
J: TRBJ2-7
size: once
V: TRBV29-1
DNA: TGCAGCGTTGAGCCGACAGGGGACGGCTACGAGCAGTACTTC
CDR3: CSVEPTGDGYEQYF

D: TRBD1
J: TRBJ2-7
size: few
V: TRBV6-1
DNA: TGTGCCAGCAGTGAGGCCGGGACAGAATACGAGCAGTACTTC
CDR3: CASSEAGTEYEQYF

D: NA
J: TRBJ2-5
size: NA
V: TRBV6-5
DNA: TGTGCCAGCAGCCACAGGATGCAAGAGACCCAGTACTTC
CDR3: CASSHRMQETQYF

D: TRBD1
J: TRBJ1-2
size: few
V: TRBV6-1
DNA: TGTGCCAGCAGTCGGACAGGGTTCTATGGCTACACCTTC
CDR3: CASSRTGFYGYTF

D: NA
J: TRBJ2-4
size: few
V: TRBV6-1
DNA: TGTGCCAGCAGTGGGGCCACTGGAAAGGACATTCAGTACTTC
CDR3: CASSGATGKDIQYF

D: TRBD2
J: TRBJ2-2
size: NA
V: TRBV15
DNA: TGTGCCACCAGCCGGACTAGCGGGATATTGGCCGGGGAGCTGTTTTTT
CDR3: CATSRTSGILAGELFF

D: TRBD1
J: TRBJ1-1
size: NA
V: TRBV29-1
DNA: TGCAGCGCTAGGACAGGGTTAGCTTTCTTT
CDR3: CSARTGLAFF

D: NA
J: TRBJ2-5
size: NA
V: TRBV11-2
DNA: TGTGCCAGCAGCTTAGATCTCGGAGTCACCGGGGAGACCCAGTACTTC
CDR3: CASSLDLGVTGETQYF

D: TRBD2
J: TRBJ2-3
size: NA
V: TRBV18
DNA: TGTGCCAGCTCACCATTAGCGGGAGGGTCAACAGATACGCAGTATTTT
CDR3: CASSPLAGGSTDTQYF

D: TRBD2
J: TRBJ2-3
size: NA
V: TRBV29-1
DNA: TGCAGCGTTGGAGGGCTAGCGGGAAGCCCAGATACGCAGTATTTT
CDR3: CSVGGLAGSPDTQYF

D: NA
J: TRBJ1-1
size: NA
V: TRBV19
DNA: TGTGCCAGTAGTTATCCCCAGGGTAGCATATTTGACCGGAACACTGAAGCTTTCTTT
CDR3: CASSYPQGSIFDRNTEAFF

D: NA
J: TRBJ1-6
size: once
V: TRBV18
DNA: TGTGCCAGCTCTGGGGGGAAACTTTATAATTCACCCCTCCACTTT
CDR3: CASSGGKLYNSPLHF

D: TRBD2
J: TRBJ2-2
size: NA
V: TRBV4-1
DNA: TGCGCCAGCAGCTTCCCGAGCGGGAGAGGCACCGGGGAGCTGTTTTTT
CDR3: CASSFPSGRGTGELFF

D: NA
J: TRBJ2-3
size: NA
V: TRBV18
DNA: TGTGCCAGCTCACCAAAGGCGGGGACTAGCACAGATACGCAGTATTTT
CDR3: CASSPKAGTSTDTQYF

D: TRBD1
J: TRBJ1-2
size: NA
V: TRBV19
DNA: TGTGCCAGTAGTATTTTGACAGGGGTCAACTTCTATGGCTACACCTTC
CDR3: CASSILTGVNFYGYTF

D: TRBD2
J: TRBJ2-1
size: NA
V: TRBV27
DNA: TGTGCCAGCAGTTTGTGGGGACTAGCGGAGGGAGGGGGCTACAATGAGCAGTTCTTC
CDR3: CASSLWGLAEGGGYNEQFF

D: NA
J: TRBJ2-5
size: NA
V: TRBV28
DNA: TGTGCCAGCAGTTGGAACAGACAAGAGACCCAGTACTTC
CDR3: CASSWNRQETQYF

D: TRBD1
J: TRBJ2-1
size: NA
V: TRBV15
DNA: TGTGCCACCAGCAGAGTCGGGACAGGGGGATACAATGAGCAGTTCTTC
CDR3: CATSRVGTGGYNEQFF

D: TRBD2
J: TRBJ2-7
size: NA
V: TRBV7-2
DNA: TGTGCCAGCAGTCCGTCCGGGACTAGGTCCTTATACGAGCAGTACTTC
CDR3: CASSPSGTRSLYEQYF

D: NA
J: TRBJ1-2
size: NA
V: TRBV19
DNA: TGTGCCAGTAGTATGGCAGGGAGGAATGGCTACACCTTC
CDR3: CASSMAGRNGYTF

D: TRBD2
J: TRBJ2-3
size: few
V: TRBV9
DNA: TGTGCCAGCAGCGTAGTAGGTAGCGGGAGTCTGAATACGCAGTATTTT
CDR3: CASSVVGSGSLNTQYF

D: TRBD2
J: TRBJ2-7
size: NA
V: TRBV15
DNA: TGTGCCACCGCGGAGGGACTAGCGGTTACCTACGAGCAGTACTTC
CDR3: CATAEGLAVTYEQYF

D: TRBD2
J: TRBJ2-3
size: NA
V: TRBV6-4
DNA: TGTGCCAGCAGTGACTCGATTGGACTAGCGGGCACAGATACGCAGTATTTT
CDR3: CASSDSIGLAGTDTQYF

D: TRBD1
J: TRBJ2-3
size: few
V: TRBV5-6
DNA: TGTGCCAGCAGCTTGGGGACAGGGCCCACAGATACGCAGTATTTT
CDR3: CASSLGTGPTDTQYF

D: NA
J: TRBJ1-4
size: NA
V: TRBV27
DNA: TGTGCCAGCAGTCCCCTGGTTTGGGAGGGGGAAAAACTGTTTTTT
CDR3: CASSPLVWEGEKLFF

D: TRBD1
J: TRBJ1-2
size: NA
V: TRBV7-2
DNA: TGTGCCAGCAGCTCCAAGGACAGGGGGCGAGTTTTTGGCTATGGCTACACCTTC
CDR3: CASSSKDRGRVFGYGYTF

D: TRBD1
J: TRBJ2-7
size: NA
V: TRBV7-2
DNA: TGTGCCAGCAGCTTAGGGACAGGGTATTACGAGCAGTACTTC
CDR3: CASSLGTGYYEQYF

D: TRBD2
J: TRBJ2-5
size: NA
V: TRBV30
DNA: TGTGCCTGGAGTCATAGCGGGAGGGTAGAGACCCAGTACTTC
CDR3: CAWSHSGRVETQYF

D: NA
J: TRBJ2-2
size: NA
V: TRBV4-2
DNA: TGTGCCAGCAGCCCGGCGGTGGGGGGTCAGAACACCGGGGAGCTGTTTTTT
CDR3: CASSPAVGGQNTGELFF